Listed here are 24 T cell receptor beta chains from one sample, sequenced in a study of OX40 agonist ivuxolimab in advanced cancers. Here immunoSEQ multiplex PCR was the method, and the copy in TCRdb shows in-frame clones only, minus some. The sample includes 75,000 to 80,000 clones, around 87% of them seen just once. Material: CD4+ or CD8+ T cells sorted from blood, obtained in a trial of the OX40 agonist ivuxolimab. The receptors were sampled from an adult with an advanced solid tumor such as melanoma, head and neck, liver or kidney cancer.

CDR3 coding DNA: TGTGCCAGCAGTCGACAGGGGGCAACCTACGAGCAGTACTTC. It translates to CASSRQGATYEQYF. The chain uses TRBV2 and TRBJ2-7; 10 nucleotides match TRBD1. Germline assignment: CDR1 SNHLY and CDR2 FYNNEI. J lost 2 bases, V lost 5 bases, and 3 bases had no gene match. The CDR3 covers 14 residues. Combining the CDR3 with reference TRBV2 and TRBJ2-7 gives the whole variable domain EPEVTQTPSHQVTQMGQEVILRCVPISNHLYFYWYRQILGQKVEFLVSFYNNEISEKSEIFDDQFSVERPDGSNFTLKIRSTKLEDSAMYFCASSRQGATYEQYFGPGTRLTVT.

The rearrangement uses TRBV7-9 and TRBJ1-3; 8 bases map to TRBD1. Germline V CDR1 and CDR2: SEHNR, FQNEAQ (reference sequence). V shed 5 bases, J shed 2 bases, and the junction held 8 bases outside the gene matches. CDR3 length: 16 residues. Written as DNA, the CDR3 is TGTGCCAGCAGCCCGCAGGACAGGGTCGCTGGAAACACCATATATTTT. Its protein is CASSPQDRVAGNTIYF.

V and J are TRBV30 and TRBJ2-2, with TRBD2 matching over 8 bases. The germline CDR1 and CDR2 sequences are GTSNPN and SVGIG (reference sequence). This CDR3 spans 16 amino acids. The V gene end was trimmed by 1 base and the J gene end by 4 bases; junction bases not matched to a gene: 8. In nucleotides, the CDR3 is TGTGCCTGGAGTGCCGTGGGACTAGTTGGCACCGGGGAGCTGTTTTTT. Its translation: CAWSAVGLVGTGELFF.

CDR3 residues: CASGLVLSKGRYEQYF. Here the CDR3 DNA reads TGTGCTAGTGGTTTGGTACTAAGTAAGGGGCGGTACGAGCAGTACTTC. The chain combines TRBV12-5 with TRBJ2-7; tentatively, D is TRBD1 (5 bases). This CDR3 contains 16 residues. Germline V gene lookup returns CDR1 LGHNT and CDR2 FRNRAP. With 0 bases removed from V and 4 bases from J, the gap between germline ends came to 16 bases.

This clone was counted once. J is TRBJ2-2 and V is TRBV7-9; D tentatively reads TRBD1 or TRBD2 (5 bases each). V gave up 3 bases and J gave up 4 bases, with 12 bases separating them. In germline, CDR1 is SEHNR, CDR2 FQNEAQ (reference sequence). CDR3 length: 15 residues. CDR3 DNA sequence: TGTGCCAGCAGCTTGAGGATGGGGGTCACCGGGGAGCTGTTTTTT. It yields the protein CASSLRMGVTGELFF.

DNA of the CDR3: TGTGCCAGCAGTCGTAAGACTAGCGGGAGGGCTTTAGGGACCCAGTACTTC. As protein: CASSRKTSGRALGTQYF. V is TRBV27 and J is TRBJ2-5, with TRBD2 matching over 14 bases. The CDR3 consists of 17 residues. CDR1 is MNHEY, CDR2 SMNVEV, per germline (reference sequence). Germline trimming cut 5 bases from V and 7 bases from J; bases unmatched to any gene: 12.

This clone is a singleton in its sample. The V and J genes are TRBV6-5 and TRBJ2-5, with 10 bases lining up with TRBD2. The DNA end favors TRBJ2-7, so the J call may be wrong. The CDR3 is 13 residues long. Germline V gene data show CDR1 as MNHEY and CDR2 as SVGAGI. DNA of the CDR3: TGTGCCAGCAGTCGGACTAGCGGATACGAGCAGTACTTC. The encoded protein is CASSRTSGYEQYF.

The chain links TRBV7-8 to TRBJ2-6; D is unclear. V was shortened by 0 bases and J by 0 bases, with 12 bases between the two germline ends. Germline CDR1 reads SGHVS; CDR2 reads FQNEAQ. The CDR3 spans 18 residues. CDR3 bases: TGTGCCAGCAGCTTAGCAGGCAGTTTTGACTCTGGGGCCAACGTCCTGACTTTC. This encodes CASSLAGSFDSGANVLTF.

With regard to this clone: Its ends do not fully match the called genes, so a read error is possible. This sequence joins TRBV19 and TRBJ2-7, with 10 bases matching TRBD2. CDR3 length: 15 amino acids. Germline V CDR1 and CDR2: LNHDA, SQIVND (reference sequence). In DNA form, the CDR3 reads TGTGCCAGTAGCGTAAAGGGACTAGCGTCCTTCGAGCAGTACTTC. This gives the protein CASSVKGLASFEQYF.

Here the CDR3 reads CASRQGGGGNQPQHF. CDR3 bases: TGTGCCAGCCGACAGGGGGGTGGGGGCAATCAGCCCCAGCATTTT. The chain couples TRBV28 to TRBJ1-5; 9 bases align to TRBD1. The CDR3 loop spans 15 amino acids. Germline loops: CDR1 MDHEN, CDR2 SYDVKM. J lost 2 bases, V lost 8 bases, and 7 bases had no gene match.

The V and J genes are TRBV7-2 and TRBJ1-6; D not certain. The length of the CDR3 is 15 residues. The germline CDR1 and CDR2 sequences are SGHTA and FQGNSA. Trimming removed 6 bases from V and 7 bases from J, with 16 bases in between. The CDR3 DNA reads TGTGCCAGCAGTCGTCTTTTGGAGGTAAATTCACCCCTCCACTTT. It codes for CASSRLLEVNSPLHF.

This chain connects TRBV28 to TRBJ2-1; D is unclear. The germline gives CDR1 MDHEN, CDR2 SYDVKM. The CDR3 has 11 residues. Trimming left V 6 bases short and J 10 bases short, with 10 bases between. For the CDR3, the DNA is TGTGCCAGCAGAACGACAAGGGAGCAGTTCTTC. Protein product: CASRTTREQFF.

The chain carries TRBV14 and TRBJ1-4, with a possible D match to TRBD1 (5 bases). CDR3 length: 14 residues. V lost 3 bases, J lost 11 bases, and 16 bases lay in between. The germline V gene encodes CDR1 SGHDN and CDR2 FVKESK. DNA for the CDR3: TGTGCCAGCAGCCATCGGGGCACGACGGGGAAACTGTTTTTT. This encodes CASSHRGTTGKLFF.

The rearrangement joins TRBV18 to TRBJ2-1, with a possible D match to TRBD2 (5 bases). V gave up 0 bases and J gave up 4 bases, with 7 bases separating them. CDR1 KGHSH and CDR2 LQKENI come from the germline V gene. This CDR3 has 14 residues. This CDR3 reads CASSPPSGYNEQFF. Written as DNA, the CDR3 is TGTGCCAGCTCACCACCGAGCGGATACAATGAGCAGTTCTTC.

This clone was observed a few times. The V call is TRBV4-2, the J call TRBJ1-5; no firm D call. Germline V gene lookup returns CDR1 LGHNA and CDR2 YNFKEQ. The CDR3 spans 15 residues. Trimming cost V 0 bases and J 7 bases, with 13 bases left between them. DNA of the CDR3: TGTGCCAGCAGCCAAGATTCATCGGGGTGGCAGCCCCAGCATTTT. Residues: CASSQDSSGWQPQHF.

V is TRBV10-2 and J is TRBJ2-1; 9 bases align to TRBD2. Germline assignment: CDR1 WSHSY and CDR2 SAAADI. CDR3 size: 15 residues. The junction had 10 bases not matched to a gene; V was cut back by 6 bases and J by 7 bases. CDR3: CASRVGGGAGNEQFF. The CDR3 DNA follows: TGCGCCAGCAGAGTAGGCGGGGGGGCGGGGAATGAGCAGTTCTTC.

This clone was seen just once. One end of the junction varies from germline; a read error may be responsible. The V call is TRBV7-2, the J call TRBJ2-1; D unresolved. The CDR3 totals 13 residues. The germline gives CDR1 SGHTA, CDR2 FQGNSA. CDR3 coding DNA: TGTGCCAGCAGTTTAGGGCGGATGAATGAGCAGTTCTTC. It translates to CASSLGRMNEQFF.

The V and J genes are TRBV5-1 and TRBJ2-7, with 12 bases fitting TRBD2. Germline lookup yields CDR1 SGHRS and CDR2 YFSETQ. Germline trimming cut 3 bases from V and 7 bases from J; bases unmatched to any gene: 11. This CDR3 contains 16 residues. The CDR3 DNA sequence: TGCGCCAGCAGCTGGGGTTCTAGCGGGAGGGCCAGGGAGCAGTACTTC. It translates to CASSWGSSGRAREQYF. The full variable domain, rest sourced from reference TRBV5-1 and TRBJ2-7, is KAGVTQTPRYLIKTRGQQVTLSCSPISGHRSVSWYQQTPGQGLQFLFEYFSETQRNKGNFPGRFSGRQFSNSRSEMNVSTLELGDSALYLCASSWGSSGRAREQYFGPGTRLTVT.

The chain couples TRBV18 to TRBJ1-3; 9 positions agree with TRBD1. V gave up 6 bases and J gave up 2 bases; unmatched junction bases: 2. The germline gives CDR1 KGHSH, CDR2 LQKENI. CDR3 size: 14 residues. The CDR3 loop is CASSTGGTGNTIYF. The CDR3, as DNA: TGTGCCAGCTCGACAGGGGGGACTGGAAACACCATATATTTT.

The chain links TRBV7-2 to TRBJ2-2; either TRBD1 or TRBD2 may supply D (5 bases each). CDR1 and CDR2 from the germline V gene are SGHTA and FQGNSA. V lost 2 bases to trimming and J lost 2 bases, with 12 bases between them. This CDR3 is 16 amino acids long. The CDR3 loop reads CASSLRGRLNTGELFF. The CDR3 DNA reads as TGTGCCAGCAGCTTAAGGGGACGCCTCAACACCGGGGAGCTGTTTTTT.

This clone has just one count. This rearrangement joins TRBV29-1 to TRBJ2-1, with 7 bases aligning to TRBD1. The J segment lost 4 bases and the V segment lost 8 bases, leaving 8 bases of the junction unmatched. There are 13 residues in the CDR3. Germline CDR1 SQVTM, CDR2 ANQGSEA. CDR3 amino acids: CSHDGTVYNEQFF. The CDR3 bases are TGCAGCCACGACGGGACAGTATACAATGAGCAGTTCTTC.

The chain is built from TRBV7-2 and TRBJ1-3; 7 bases are a match to TRBD1. CDR3 length: 16 amino acids. The V gene's germline CDR1 is SGHTA and CDR2 FQGNSA. V lost 2 bases to trimming and J lost 0 bases; unmatched junction nucleotides: 4. CDR3 protein: CASSLNRGSSGNTIYF. DNA for the CDR3: TGTGCCAGCAGCTTAAACAGGGGAAGCTCTGGAAACACCATATATTTT.

The chain uses TRBV6-5 and TRBJ1-5, with 7 bases aligning to TRBD1. This CDR3 is 15 amino acids long. Germline values: CDR1 MNHEY, CDR2 SVGAGI. J lost 5 bases, V lost 7 bases, and 11 bases had no gene match. The DNA of the CDR3 is TGTGCCAGCACCCCGACAGGGAGCGGCGATCAGCCCCAGCATTTT. It specifies CASTPTGSGDQPQHF.

This rearrangement joins TRBV30 to TRBJ1-6; the D is unclear. V was cut by 3 bases and J by 7 bases, with 4 bases left in between. Looked up from germline, CDR1 is GTSNPN and CDR2 is SVGIG (reference sequence). The CDR3 is 11 amino acids. CDR3 residues: CAWRSNSPLHF. In DNA, the CDR3 is TGTGCCTGGAGAAGCAATTCACCCCTCCACTTT.